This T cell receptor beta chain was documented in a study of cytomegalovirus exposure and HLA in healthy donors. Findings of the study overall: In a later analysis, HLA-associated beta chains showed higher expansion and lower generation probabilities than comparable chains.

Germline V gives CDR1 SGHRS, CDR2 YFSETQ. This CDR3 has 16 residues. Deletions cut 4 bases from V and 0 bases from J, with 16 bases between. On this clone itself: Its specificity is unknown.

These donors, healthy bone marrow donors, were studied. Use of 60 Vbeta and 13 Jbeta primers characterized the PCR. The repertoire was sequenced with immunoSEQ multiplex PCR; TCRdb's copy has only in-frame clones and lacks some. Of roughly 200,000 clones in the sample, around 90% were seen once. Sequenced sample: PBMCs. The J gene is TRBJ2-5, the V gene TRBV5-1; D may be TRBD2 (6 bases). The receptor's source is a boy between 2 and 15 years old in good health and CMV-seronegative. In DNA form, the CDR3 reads TGCGCCAGCAGCCTGAATTACCGGGACTACCAAGAGACCCAGTACTTC. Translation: CASSLNYRDYQETQYF.